The 10 T cell receptor beta chains given below trace back to one sample, sequenced in a study of blood T cell repertoires in COVID-19. The repertoire was sequenced with immunoSEQ multiplex PCR; TCRdb's copy has only in-frame clones and lacks some. The data show approximately 220,000 clones, 65% to 90% seen once. The source material was PBMCs or T cells enriched from blood (not recorded which). The receptors shown here come from a woman aged 35 to 49 with acute COVID-19.

The genes are TRBV28 and TRBJ2-7; 11 bases fit TRBD2. Unmatched junction bases numbered 10, after V lost 3 bases and J lost 3 bases. Germline V gene lookup returns CDR1 MDHEN and CDR2 SYDVKM. The CDR3 is made up of 17 amino acids. CDR3 in amino acids: CASSLIRGLAEIYEQYF. CDR3 nucleotide sequence: TGTGCCAGCAGTTTGATTCGGGGACTAGCGGAGATCTACGAGCAGTACTTC.

V usage is TRBV13 and J usage is TRBJ2-1; 9 bases are shared with TRBD2. J lost 9 bases, V lost 3 bases, and 6 bases had no gene match. The CDR3 spans 14 residues. Per germline, CDR1 PRHDT and CDR2 FYEKMQ (reference sequence). The CDR3 DNA is TGTGCCAGCAGCTTGATGGCGGGAGGGACTGAGCAGTTCTTC. Translation: CASSLMAGGTEQFF.

The chain carries TRBV28 and TRBJ2-7, with D possibly TRBD1 on 6 matching bases. This CDR3 is 13 amino acids long. The germline CDR1 and CDR2 sequences are MDHEN and SYDVKM. Trimming took 8 bases from V and 2 from J, leaving 13 bases between them. CDR3 protein: CASRQQGTYEQYF. CDR3 bases: TGTGCCAGCCGTCAACAGGGAACCTACGAGCAGTACTTC.

The chain has TRBV6-2 or TRBV6-3 and TRBJ2-1, with 14 bases matching TRBD2. Trimming took 4 bases from V and 3 from J; bases not matched to a gene: 8. The length of the CDR3 is 18 residues. The germline V gene has CDR1 MNHEY and CDR2 SVGEGT. CDR3 amino acids: CASSSSGTSGSGYNEQFF. The CDR3 nucleotides read TGTGCCAGCAGTTCTTCCGGGACTAGCGGGAGCGGCTACAATGAGCAGTTCTTC.

The V and J genes are TRBV9 and TRBJ1-2, with TRBD1 matching 9 bases. Germline V CDR1 and CDR2: SGDLS, YYNGEE. The CDR3 runs to 14 residues. V lost 3 bases to trimming and J lost 4 bases; unmatched junction nucleotides: 4. For the CDR3, the DNA is TGTGCCAGCAGCGCACAGGGGGCGGGCTATGGCTACACCTTC. Its translation: CASSAQGAGYGYTF.

As concerns this clone: This sample also contains other DNA sequences that code for the same CDR3. The chain recombines TRBV7-9 with TRBJ1-5; D is unresolved. Germline CDR1 reads SEHNR; CDR2 reads FQNEAQ (reference sequence). The CDR3 runs to 13 residues. V was cut by 0 bases and J by 3 bases, with 3 bases left in between. CDR3 residues: CASSLAHNQPQHF. CDR3 nucleotide sequence: TGTGCCAGCAGCTTAGCCCACAATCAGCCCCAGCATTTT.

This chain links TRBV19 with TRBJ2-5; maybe TRBD2 (6 bases). The CDR3 has 12 amino acids. Germline-derived CDR1 and CDR2 are LNHDA and SQIVND (reference sequence). V was clipped by 9 bases and J by 2 bases, with 10 bases between them. As DNA, the CDR3 is TGTGCCAGCGGGGACTTTCAAGAGACCCAGTACTTC. Protein sequence: CASGDFQETQYF.

This chain connects TRBV28 to TRBJ2-7, with 9 nucleotides matching TRBD1. Trimming removed 4 bases from V and 7 bases from J; junction bases left unmatched: 8. There are 14 residues in the CDR3. Per germline, CDR1 MDHEN and CDR2 SYDVKM. CDR3 protein: CASSSSGTGYEQYF. The DNA for the CDR3 is TGTGCCAGCAGTTCCTCCGGGACAGGGTATGAGCAGTACTTC.

The chain recombines TRBV10-1 with TRBJ1-1; maybe TRBD1 (5 bases). Germline values: CDR1 WNHNN, CDR2 SYGVQD (reference sequence). CDR3 length equals 15 residues. Trimming took 7 bases from V and 6 from J, leaving 21 bases between them. Written as DNA, the CDR3 is TGCGCCAGCATCGTCGATCCGGGGGGGACCCCTGAAGCTTTCTTT. This translates into CASIVDPGGTPEAFF.

The J gene is TRBJ2-1, the V gene TRBV28, with D possibly matching TRBD2 (5 bases). CDR3 size: 15 residues. The V gene lost 5 bases and the J gene lost 7 bases, with 18 bases spanning the gap. Germline V gene sequence: CDR1 MDHEN, CDR2 SYDVKM. CDR3 region: CASSITQDLGNEQFF. The DNA for the CDR3 is TGTGCCAGCAGTATCACCCAGGACTTGGGAAATGAGCAGTTCTTC.